Described below is a single T cell receptor beta chain sequence and its context. This table comes from immunoSEQ multiplex PCR, and its TCRdb copy is limited to in-frame clones, with some not included. Here the sample spans approximately 340,000 clones, approximately 90% being singletons. The data stem from a study of blood T cell repertoires in COVID-19. Across the whole study: T cells, B-cell-depleted T cells, or PBMCs supplied cDNA or gDNA.

V was pared by 6 bases and J by 2 bases, with 15 bases between. Germline CDR1 MNHEY, CDR2 SVGAGI. The CDR3 loop spans 15 amino acids. Participant ages covered about 18 to 89 years across 24 US areas. Exposed enrollees encountered a COVID-19 case at some point within 2 weeks before study entry. The sample comprised PBMCs or T cells enriched from blood (not recorded which). V and J are TRBV6-5 and TRBJ2-3, with D perhaps TRBD2 (6 bases). The TCR comes from a woman in her 40s who had been exposed to COVID-19. The CDR3 DNA sequence: TGTGCCAGCAGATGGAAGCGGGCAGCCACAGATACGCAGTATTTT. Translation: CASRWKRAATDTQYF.